This entry features one T cell receptor (beta chain) sequence. Its antigen is unknown. Nothing much larger sits one base from this clone, and base qualities are not available. These data originate in a study of cytomegalovirus exposure and HLA in healthy donors (dated by TCRdb to 2016 to 2017). Concerning the study at large: An earlier analysis of some 550 of the donors reported approximately 270 Gb of sequence data and 117 million unique TCR beta sequences from roughly 180 million T cells. The study was designed to test whether signatures of past pathogen exposure could be identified by cataloging public T cell receptors. Rather than drawing on any new phenotypic data, the later analysis identified candidate immune exposures from TCR beta sequences and the way those sequences occurred across donors. Every discovery cohort repertoire had been produced on one sequencing platform. An earlier analysis of roughly 600 of the donors used high-throughput TCR beta sequencing to judge whether each TCR beta V gene segment behaved as functional or pseudogenic. A later analysis re-analyzed previously published TCR beta repertoires from hundreds of donors and added high-resolution HLA genotyping to study TCR occurrence patterns. Of the roughly 410 genotyped donors, 65% to 90% were placed in the genetic ancestry cluster associated with self-reported Caucasian donors. Roughly 300 gigabases of sequencing data and around 88 million unique TCR sequences made up an early release that covered about 640 HLA-typed donors. HLA typing included class I and class II loci at four-digit resolution. Using immunosequencing, the study profiled T cell repertoires from 500 to 800 subjects and related those repertoires to cytomegalovirus serostatus. The study combined high-throughput TCR immunosequencing, statistical association of individual TCRs with disease status, and machine learning to predict cytomegalovirus infection status. Donor age, sex, ethnicity and CMV serostatus were compiled together with the repertoire data. About five DR-DQ haplotypes were treated as single units for association and clustering because of strong linkage in the cohort. In addition to the first cohort of 666 subjects, a separate validation cohort of approximately 130 different subjects was used. Genome-wide SNP genotypes for about 65% of the roughly 670 donors were used in a later genetic analysis, which treated that subset as a discovery cohort. On average, about 200,000 unique TCR beta nucleotide sequences were sequenced per donor among 398 genotyped donors of the cohort, with around 19% of those sequences being non-productive. Typing coverage differed by locus: A, B, C, DRB1 and DQB1 were typed in roughly 620-640 donors, DQA1 in 500 to 550, DPA1 in 600 to 610, and DPB1 in about 450. Study-wide conclusions, independent of this receptor: A later analysis found that TCR association rates varied across HLA loci, with DRB1 alleles showing the most associated TCRs and HLA-C alleles the fewest. V-gene and J-gene trimming of TCR beta chains was associated with a missense DCLRE1C variant in a later genetic analysis, and the association was replicated in an independent cohort. Because some donors lacked HLA typing at each locus, the association tests relied only on the typed subset. In vitro tests confirmed that a few of the cytomegalovirus-associated TCR beta chains recognize cytomegalovirus antigens. Specific HLA alleles were associated with 18,000 or so TCR beta sequences at a false discovery rate of 0.05 in a later analysis. A later analysis found that HLA-associated TCR beta chains were more clonally expanded and had lower generation probabilities than equally common non-associated chains. For the cohort, immune exposure information was limited to CMV serostatus. In this cohort, only TCR beta chains were sequenced, and detectable features were limited by the absence of alpha or paired-chain data. According to a later analysis, most CMV-associated TCR beta chains appeared to be HLA-restricted, and the HLA associations seemed to be driven largely by CMV exposure. Some IMGT-functional V segments, including TRBV6-2 and TRBV6-3, could not be told apart with the 87-base-pair reads, so those segments were excluded. A further reported finding was that TCR beta sequences accurately predicted the HLA-A and HLA-B alleles for most subjects in the first cohort. Most TCR sequences were observed very rarely across donors, whereas some public TCRs were present in many individuals. A cluster of highly shared sequence variants was judged likely to represent a technical artifact of the sequencing pipeline. The authors suggested that the approach could potentially be generalized to other disease states and immunological phenotypes. In a later genetic analysis, fewer N-insertions in productive TCRs were reported among donors in an Asian-associated ancestry cluster than the approximately 710-donor mean. The earlier analysis of some 540 of the donors excluded roughly 17 rarely observed V segments, including chromosome 9 orphons, because counts were too low. The classifier was reported to diagnose cytomegalovirus status with high specificity and sensitivity in both the original cohort and the validation cohort. Several of the top co-occurrence clusters appeared to be linked to parvovirus B19, influenza, CMV and Epstein-Barr virus, according to a later analysis. The study listed 150 to 200 TCR beta chains as associated with cytomegalovirus. Strong co-occurrence of HLA alleles, especially DR and DQ, made assigning TCR associations to individual alleles difficult. Presence/absence analyses assumed roughly uniform sequencing depth across donors, an assumption that may not hold. Linkage disequilibrium might explain the correlated functional status among segregating V segments, but an unknown experimental factor could not be ruled out. An earlier analysis of 450 to 750 of the donors showed that most TCR beta V segments appeared in productive rearrangements either about 87% or about 30% of the time, which broadly matched IMGT annotations.

Taken from cysteine to phenylalanine, the CDR3 has 13 residues. Only CDR3 DNA remains: 39 bases, in frame from the first base. Trimming takes 6 bases from V and 5 bases from J, and the germline ends sit 10 bases apart. The germline V gene sets CDR1 to MNHNS and CDR2 to SASEGT. The cohort consisted of 600 or so healthy bone marrow donors. At the time of sampling, all cohort members were nominally healthy, though unrecorded immune exposures were likely present. The donor was CMV seronegative and belonged to the group of 352 seronegative cohort members. Every donor gave a peripheral blood sample, and the peripheral blood mononuclear cells from that sample were used for TCR beta sequencing. The Qiagen DNeasy Blood Extraction Kit was used to extract genomic DNA from the blood cell samples. Libraries came from the immunoSEQ multiplex PCR assay. The multiplex PCR relied on a mix of 60 forward primers for TCR Vbeta segments and 13 reverse primers for TCR Jbeta segments. The CDR3 region of rearranged TCR beta genes was amplified from genomic DNA with a multiplex PCR assay. The Illumina HiSeq System was used to sequence the amplified TCR beta libraries as 87-base-pair reads. Per the authors' processing: A later analysis tallied 80 million to 95 million unique TCR beta chains across the approximately 670 repertoires, and approximately 12 million of those chains were shared by two or more donors. To remove PCR and sequencing errors, raw reads were error-corrected and collapsed into unique sequences using a nearest-neighbor algorithm that merged closely related sequences. V, D and J gene segments were assigned by aligning CDR3 sequences to IMGT reference sequences. Each retained sequence needed at least a six-nucleotide match to both a V gene segment and a J gene segment. Rearrangements were classified as productive when the CDR3 lacked stop codons and remained in frame with V and J, and all other rearrangements were classified as non-productive. CDR3 was defined by IMGT convention, running from the second conserved V-encoded cysteine to the conserved J-encoded phenylalanine. The earlier analysis of about 640 of the donors excluded any sequence lacking an unambiguous match to a single V gene segment. An earlier analysis of 450 to 650 of the donors called V segments functional above 56.7% productive rearrangements and segregating when the between-donor standard deviation exceeded 5%. To diagnose cytomegalovirus status from the catalog of TCR beta chain sequences, a statistical classification framework was built. A later analysis assigned V and J genes by comparing TCR nucleotide sequences with IMGT/GENE-DB human TR gene sequences. Using the TCRdist pipeline, a later analysis assigned CDR3 sequences along with most-parsimonious VDJ recombination scenarios. In a later analysis, every TCR beta chain was defined by the combination of its CDR3 amino acid sequence and its V-gene family, and reads without a unique V-gene family were dropped. As a way to deal with suspected cross-contamination and a sequencing artifact, a later analysis dropped 450 to 700 nucleotide sequences that were highly shared and had low generation probability. For each public chain, a later analysis derived a clonal expansion index from normalized ranks of inferred template counts within each repertoire. In a later analysis, generation probabilities were computed with a VDJ recombination model fitted to out-of-frame rearrangements, and the resulting probabilities were checked against IGoR. In a later analysis, hypergeometric tests were used to score TCR-TCR, TCR-HLA and TCR-CMV co-occurrence, with a repertoire-size bias correction applied to TCR pairs. A later analysis estimated false discovery rates by permuting HLA or CMV assignments 20 times. In a later analysis, co-occurring TCRs were grouped using DBSCAN, and TCRdist sequence similarity was added for clustering within HLA-allele-positive subsets. Repertoires with fewer than 30,000 or more than 120,000 public chains were left out of co-occurrence clustering, as were a handful of repertoires with anomalous nucleotide sharing. Here the immuneACCESS table is served through TCRdb, limited to in-frame sequences with V and J called. Missing clones are a known gap in these copies; in checked studies unresolved V genes cover under half, and the rest lacks a known reason. Clonal size and the V and J genes are those of that table, whereas D and trimming came from the DNA. The sample data list about 180,000 clones, and 82% of these were observed just once. Less than 0.65% of the sample rests with the top ten.

Material for sequencing was PBMCs. The source is a woman between 50 and 59 years old in good health and CMV-seronegative. The chain was built from TRBV6-1 and TRBJ1-4; no D gene call is confident. The bases read TGTGCCAGCAGCCGAGGGCCAAATGAAAAACTGTTTTTT. It translates as CASSRGPNEKLFF.